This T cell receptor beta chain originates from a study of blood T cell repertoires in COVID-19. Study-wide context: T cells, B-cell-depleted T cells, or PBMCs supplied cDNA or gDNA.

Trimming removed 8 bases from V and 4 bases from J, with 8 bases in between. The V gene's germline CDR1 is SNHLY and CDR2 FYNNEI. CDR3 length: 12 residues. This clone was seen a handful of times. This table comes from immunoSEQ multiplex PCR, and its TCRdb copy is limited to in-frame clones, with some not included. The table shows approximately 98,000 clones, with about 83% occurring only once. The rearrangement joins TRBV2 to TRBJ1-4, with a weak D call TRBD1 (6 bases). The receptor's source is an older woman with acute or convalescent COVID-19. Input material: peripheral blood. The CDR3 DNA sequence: TGTGCCAGCGGACAGATTAATGAAAAACTGTTTTTT. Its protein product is CASGQINEKLFF.